One TCR beta chain is described in this entry. This clonotype was counted only a few times. Its antigen specificity is not known. Per-base quality was not reported, and no clone a single base away is much larger than it. Donors were 40 or so systemically healthy Caucasian individuals from Russia aged roughly 6 to 90 years. Around 10 milliliters of peripheral blood were collected from each donor into EDTA-treated Vacutainer tubes. Ficoll-Paque density-gradient centrifugation was used to isolate PBMCs, with at least 6 million obtained per sample. Trizol reagent was used to extract total RNA from the PBMCs, yielding at least 5 micrograms per sample. The percentages of naive CD45RAhigh/CD27high T cells were determined by flow cytometry on a PBMC aliquot from every donor. Trimming at the junction amounts to 6 bases on V and 2 bases on J, and the germline ends lie 12 bases apart. As encoded in the germline V gene (reference sequence), CDR1 is LNHDA while CDR2 is SQIVND. The CDR3 goes from the cysteine to the phenylalanine over 14 residues. This entry keeps only the CDR3 DNA: 42 bases, framed from base 1.

This record comes from a study of blood T cells in healthy people across ages (dated by TCRdb to 2013 to 2016). With regard to the full study: In model experiments, roughly one uniquely barcoded TCR beta cDNA molecule per two T cells was captured by template switching. Age-related changes in TCR beta repertoire diversity were measured in the study by deep sequencing normalized with unique cDNA molecular identifiers. The donors were divided into four age groups: young (average roughly 17 years), middle-aged (about 40), aged (approximately 64) and long-lived (roughly 82). To avoid experimental bias, donors of different ages were distributed randomly across sequencing lanes. The study analyzed two additional independent replicas of 1 million unique cDNA reads from the same blood draw for two donors, one aged 18 to 29 and one aged 80 or older.

Overall results and qualifications from the work: As age increased, observed TCR beta diversity per million T cells dropped in a roughly linear way, and a significant reduction was already evident by age around 41. The CMV infection status of donors was not known, potentially confounding age-related changes in expanded clonotypes. Estimates of total diversity based on one million sequenced T cells were considered lower bounds and underestimates. Compared with the aged group, more naive CD4+ T cells, fewer expanded clones and increased TCR diversity were shown by the long-lived group, suggesting age selection. Since profiling was done on bulk unsorted PBMCs, naive and antigen-experienced compartments could not be conclusively compared. The percentage of naive T cells measured by flow cytometry correlated strongly with observed TCR beta diversity.

Receptor amplification or capture employed 5' RACE. The sequencing machine was an Illumina HiSeq 2500. A second PCR of about 7 to 12 cycles was run with a J-beta primer mix and a sample-barcoded 5' primer. A unique molecular identifier was introduced onto each TCR beta cDNA molecule by a template-switch 5' adaptor carrying 12 random nucleotides. Each sample yielded at least 2.5 million CDR3-containing paired-end reads. First-strand cDNA was synthesized from all RNA with the Mint cDNA synthesis kit, primed by a TRBC-specific oligonucleotide. All cDNA was treated with uracil-DNA glycosylase and then went through a first 18-cycle PCR with the universal primers M1SS and BC2_uni_R. The authors' analysis ran thus. For normalization, 1 million high-quality reads were randomly selected from each sample, with every read carrying a distinct molecular identifier. Reads with shared molecular identifiers were discarded instead of being binned into consensus sequences. MiTCR, with a Q25 quality threshold and the strictest error-elimination algorithm, was used for CDR3 identification, clonotype clustering and error correction. A nonparametric unseen species model with Euler transformation was used to estimate lower-bound total TCR beta diversity. TCRdb's own reprocessing of the public reads used fastp at Q25 and MiXCR and kept productive beta chains. Each CDR3 protein appears once, grouped with its most common genes and DNA. Clone size and V and J calls follow TCRdb, not the original study. The sample contains 1.5 million or so distinct CDR3 sequences, roughly 40% of them found a single time. Roughly 8.2% of the sample is in the top ten clones.

This TCR was recovered from a woman aged 18-30 years in good health. The sample taken for sequencing was blood. The V gene is TRBV19 and the J gene is TRBJ2-3; D gene: possibly TRBD1, on 5 matching bases. The CDR3 protein is CASRGPIYTDTQYF. In nucleotides, the sequence is TGTGCCAGTAGGGGGCCTATTTACACAGATACGCAGTATTTT.